Listed below are T cell receptor beta chains from one sample, sequenced in a study of T cell responses to AZD1222 COVID-19 vaccine. The protocol was immunoSEQ multiplex PCR, while the TCRdb copy is restricted to in-frame clones and leaves out a portion. There are approximately 140,000 clones in the sample; around 95% occur only once, and roughly 1.2% lies in the top ten. The source was peripheral blood, collected on day 0 of AZD1222 vaccination. The receptors were gathered from an adult in good health. CDR3s include the opening cysteine and the closing phenylalanine or tryptophan. A D gene is named only where the DNA matches it firmly. Only some rows state a clone size, as once, few, many or a class for expanded clones.

v_call,clone_size,j_call,d_call,cdr3_aa,cdr3_nt
TRBV19,-,TRBJ1-6,-,CASSIGMAGNSPLHF,TGTGCCAGTAGTATTGGCATGGCTGGAAATTCACCCCTCCACTTT
TRBV6-1,-,TRBJ1-5,-,CASSEYRTAPGYGQPQHF,TGTGCCAGCAGTGAATACCGGACAGCTCCGGGGTACGGCCAGCCCCAGCATTTT
TRBV28,-,TRBJ2-4,TRBD2,CASSAPSGVIAKNIQYF,TGTGCCAGCAGTGCCCCTAGCGGAGTGATTGCCAAAAACATTCAGTACTTC
TRBV12-3/TRBV12-4,-,TRBJ1-6,-,CASSFGVPLHF,TGTGCCAGCAGTTTCGGGGTTCCTCTCCACTTT
TRBV7-6,-,TRBJ1-4,TRBD1,CASSSQGGRREKLFF,TGTGCCAGCAGCTCACAGGGGGGGAGGCGAGAAAAACTGTTTTTT
TRBV7-9,-,TRBJ2-5,-,CASSPRAQETQYF,TGTGCCAGCAGCCCCAGGGCGCAGGAGACCCAGTACTTC
TRBV7-8,once,TRBJ2-2,TRBD2,CASSVYVRGGTGELFF,TGTGCCAGCAGCGTTTACGTACGGGGGGGCACCGGGGAGCTGTTTTTT
TRBV2,-,TRBJ1-5,-,CASSGQGASNQPQHF,TGTGCCAGCAGTGGGCAGGGAGCGAGCAATCAGCCCCAGCATTTT
TRBV3-1/TRBV3-2,-,TRBJ1-2,-,CASSHGQIATTF,TGTGCCAGCAGCCATGGACAGATAGCCACCACCTTC
TRBV9,once,TRBJ2-2,-,CASSVALNTGELFF,TGTGCCAGCAGCGTAGCACTGAACACCGGGGAGCTGTTTTTT
TRBV5-1,-,TRBJ1-2,-,CASSLEGVYGYTF,TGCGCCAGCAGCTTGGAAGGGGTCTATGGCTACACCTTC
TRBV12-3/TRBV12-4,-,TRBJ1-2,-,CASSRDGDYGYTF,TGTGCCAGCAGCCGGGACGGGGACTATGGCTACACCTTC
TRBV4-1,-,TRBJ2-1,-,CASSQDSGSSYNEQFF,TGCGCCAGCAGCCAAGATTCGGGGAGCTCCTACAATGAGCAGTTCTTC
TRBV18,-,TRBJ1-3,TRBD1,CASSRDRHNSGNTIYF,TGTGCCAGCTCACGGGACAGGCACAACTCTGGAAACACCATATATTTT
TRBV6-5,-,TRBJ1-2,TRBD1,CASSQRTGYGYTF,TGTGCCAGCAGTCAGCGGACAGGGTATGGCTACACCTTC
TRBV6-2/TRBV6-3,-,TRBJ1-2,-,CASSYAGEHGYTF,TGTGCCAGCAGTTACGCGGGGGAGCATGGCTACACCTTC
TRBV19,-,TRBJ2-2,TRBD1,CASSIVRGQGFTGELFF,TGTGCCAGTAGTATAGTTAGGGGACAGGGGTTCACCGGGGAGCTGTTTTTT
TRBV12-5,-,TRBJ1-1,-,CASGFLNTEAFF,TGTGCTAGTGGTTTTCTCAACACTGAAGCTTTCTTT
TRBV29-1,-,TRBJ1-1,-,CSVGRYTEAFF,TGCAGCGTCGGCAGGTACACTGAAGCTTTCTTT
TRBV13,-,TRBJ1-2,-,CASSGRGKGTTSNYGYTF,TGTGCCAGCAGCGGACGGGGGAAAGGGACGACGTCAAACTATGGCTACACCTTC
TRBV6-5,once,TRBJ1-1,-,CAIGDGGTEAFF,TGTGCCATCGGCGACGGCGGTACTGAAGCTTTCTTT
TRBV4-1,-,TRBJ1-2,-,CASSQAGLSYTF,TGCGCCAGCAGCCAAGCCGGCTTAAGCTACACCTTC
TRBV12-5,-,TRBJ2-5,TRBD1,CASGPGDRGLQETQYF,TGTGCTAGTGGTCCGGGGGACAGGGGGCTCCAAGAGACCCAGTACTTC
TRBV29-1,once,TRBJ1-2,TRBD1,CSVLYQGAIHTF,TGCAGCGTGTTGTACCAGGGGGCTATTCACACCTTC
TRBV3-1/TRBV3-2,-,TRBJ1-1,TRBD1,CASTPKPTGGEEAFF,TGTGCCAGCACCCCTAAACCGACAGGGGGCGAGGAAGCTTTCTTT
TRBV29-1,-,TRBJ1-1,-,CSVEEVRVNTEAFF,TGCAGCGTTGAAGAGGTGCGGGTGAACACTGAAGCTTTCTTT
TRBV5-1,-,TRBJ1-6,-,CASSLAGGNSPLHF,TGCGCCAGCAGCTTGGCCGGGGGAAATTCACCCCTCCACTTT
TRBV6-5,-,TRBJ1-1,-,CASSPQGKENTEAFF,TGTGCCAGCAGTCCACAGGGAAAGGAGAACACTGAAGCTTTCTTT
TRBV5-4,-,TRBJ1-3,-,CASTLRGNTIYF,TGTGCCAGCACACTTAGAGGAAACACCATATATTTT
TRBV7-9,-,TRBJ1-4,-,CASSLSALAGYGNEKLFF,TGTGCCAGCAGCTTATCGGCTCTTGCCGGGTATGGTAATGAAAAACTGTTTTTT
TRBV30,-,TRBJ1-5,-,CAWRPTSNQPQHF,TGTGCCTGGAGGCCGACAAGCAATCAGCCCCAGCATTTT
TRBV7-9,-,TRBJ1-3,-,CASSLEQGSGGNTIYF,TGTGCCAGCAGCCTGGAACAGGGTTCTGGGGGAAACACCATATATTTT
TRBV27,once,TRBJ1-2,-,CASRLSGTPYGYTF,TGTGCCAGCAGACTATCCGGGACCCCCTATGGCTACACCTTC
TRBV10-1,-,TRBJ1-5,TRBD1,CASRNDRDSNQPQHF,TGCGCCAGCAGAAATGACAGGGACAGCAATCAGCCCCAGCATTTT
TRBV4-3,once,TRBJ2-1,TRBD2,CASSQDFTGGLDNEQFF,TGCGCCAGCAGCCAAGATTTCACGGGAGGGCTTGACAATGAGCAGTTCTTC
TRBV24-1,-,TRBJ2-3,TRBD1,CATSDGDRGQADTQYF,TGTGCCACCAGTGATGGGGACAGGGGACAGGCAGATACGCAGTATTTT
TRBV27,-,TRBJ1-5,-,CASSPGFSNQPQHF,TGTGCCAGCAGTCCGGGATTTAGCAATCAGCCCCAGCATTTT
TRBV9,-,TRBJ1-1,TRBD1,CASSVRTGNTEAFF,TGTGCCAGCAGCGTCCGGACAGGGAACACTGAAGCTTTCTTT
TRBV29-1,-,TRBJ1-1,-,CSVSAIGNTEAFF,TGCAGCGTGAGCGCTATTGGGAACACTGAAGCTTTCTTT
TRBV13,-,TRBJ1-4,-,CASTWRRDWEKLFF,TGTGCCAGCACCTGGCGGAGGGATTGGGAAAAACTGTTTTTT